This T cell receptor (beta chain) was sequenced in a study of cytomegalovirus exposure and HLA in healthy donors. Looking at the study overall: An early release of data contained 75 million to 100 million unique TCRs, which came from HLA-typed donors. Study-wide findings and caveats: Confirmation in vitro established that a few CMV-associated chains were specific for CMV antigens. Later on, an analysis tied over 15,000 TCR beta sequences to HLA alleles at 0.05 false discovery rate. Most subjects' HLA-A and HLA-B alleles were reportedly predicted from TCR beta sequences.

The V gene end was trimmed by 7 bases and the J gene end by 4 bases; junction bases not matched to a gene: 7. CDR1 and CDR2 from the germline V gene are SQVTM and ANQGSEA. There are 13 residues in the CDR3. With respect to this clone: The antigen is undetermined.

The PCR employed 60 Vbeta primers together with 13 Jbeta primers. TCRdb keeps only in-frame clones here, not all; method: immunoSEQ multiplex PCR. The sample lists around 190,000 clones, around 76% occurring once. The rearrangement joins TRBV29-1 to TRBJ1-1; 9 nucleotides agree with TRBD1. The TCR sequence derives from a man under 40 in good health and CMV-seronegative. Input material: PBMCs. The CDR3 protein is CSGGQGMATEAFF. In DNA, the CDR3 is TGCAGCGGGGGACAGGGAATGGCCACTGAAGCTTTCTTT.